These T cell receptor beta chains were read from a single sample in a study of T cell repertoires in cytomegalovirus infection. Antigens for these TCRs are unknown. TCRdb independently ran MiXCR on the reads; one entry per CDR3 protein. The sample holds about 270,000 distinct CDR3 sequences, about 20% seen once. The specimen was cultured PBMCs, collected from culture after CMV antigen stimulation. These receptors all come from a human donor in good health (CMV status not recorded). Some clones in this sample may be carry-over from other donors' samples. Both conserved end residues are part of each CDR3. Fields, in order: J gene, CDR3 length, V gene, D gene, clone size, CDR3 DNA, CDR3 protein. D genes are given only for firm matches. Clone size, where shown, is once, few, many, or a class for clones that have expanded.

>TRBJ2-1|17|TRBV27|TRBD2|.
TGTGCCAGCAGTTTGGGCAGCGGGAGGGCCTTTTACAATGAGCAGTTCTTC
CASSLGSGRAFYNEQFF
>TRBJ1-4|14|TRBV5-1|.|few
TGCGCCAGCAGCCAGCCAGCGTCTAATGAAAAACTGTTTTTT
CASSQPASNEKLFF
>TRBJ2-3|14|TRBV5-6|TRBD2|few
TGTGCCAGCAGTCCCGGGACTAGAGGGGATACGCAGTATTTT
CASSPGTRGDTQYF
>TRBJ2-5|16|TRBV6-1|TRBD2|few
TGTGCCAGCAGTACTGGAGCGGGAGGGAACTGGGGGACCCAGTACTTC
CASSTGAGGNWGTQYF
>TRBJ2-5|15|TRBV5-1|.|.
TGCGCCAGCAGCGACGTTGGACAGAAACAAGAGACCCAGTACTTC
CASSDVGQKQETQYF
>TRBJ1-2|13|TRBV6-1|.|few
TGTGCCAGCAGTCGGAGGGAAGATGATGGCTACACCTTC
CASSRREDDGYTF
>TRBJ2-3|15|TRBV11-3|.|many
TGTGCCAGCGCCCCGGGGGCGGGCCAAGTCGATACGCAGTATTTT
CASAPGAGQVDTQYF
>TRBJ1-3|15|TRBV6-5|.|.
TGTGCCAGCGCCCGGGCAGAGATCTCTGGAAACACCATATATTTT
CASARAEISGNTIYF
>TRBJ1-5|13|TRBV7-2|.|few
TGTGCCAGCAGCCCGGGGTCACATCAGCCCCAGCATTTT
CASSPGSHQPQHF
>TRBJ1-1|13|TRBV7-2|TRBD1|many
TGTGCCAGCAGCTCAGGGGGAAGGACTGAAGCTTTCTTT
CASSSGGRTEAFF
>TRBJ2-2|15|TRBV5-1|TRBD2|many
TGTGCCAGCAGCCCCGGACTAGCGGGAGCCGGGGAGCTGTTTTTT
CASSPGLAGAGELFF
>TRBJ2-7|16|TRBV3-1|.|few
TGTGCCAGCAGCCAAGTTGGTTACGGGAGCTCCTACGAGCAGTACTTC
CASSQVGYGSSYEQYF
>TRBJ1-4|18|TRBV6-6|TRBD1|many
TGTGCCAGCAGTTCCCGGACAGGGCACCTGTTGTCTAATGAAAAACTGTTTTTT
CASSSRTGHLLSNEKLFF
>TRBJ1-2|14|TRBV5-1|.|.
TGCGCCAGCAGCTTGTTTATAGGGGTCCCTGGCTACACCTTC
CASSLFIGVPGYTF
>TRBJ2-3|13|TRBV7-2|.|many
TGTGCCAGCAGCTCTTACGCAGCAGATACGCAGTATTTT
CASSSYAADTQYF
>TRBJ2-3|17|TRBV12-3/TRBV12-4|.|few
TGTGCCAGCAGTTTCGATTATCAGGGGTATAACACAGATACGCAGTATTTT
CASSFDYQGYNTDTQYF
>TRBJ1-4|15|TRBV7-2|.|many
TGTGCCAGCAGCTTAGTTGGGGGGTCTAATGAAAAACTGTTTTTT
CASSLVGGSNEKLFF
>TRBJ1-3|15|TRBV7-2|.|few
TGTGCCAGCAGCATTAGGGGGTCCTCTGGAAACACCATATATTTT
CASSIRGSSGNTIYF
>TRBJ2-5|11|TRBV12-3/TRBV12-4|.|.
TGTGCCAGCAGCCTGGATGGAGCCCAGTACTTC
CASSLDGAQYF
>TRBJ2-7|16|TRBV7-2|TRBD2|many
TGTGCCAGCAGCTCGAGGACTAGCGGGAGGGCCTACGAGCAGTACTTC
CASSSRTSGRAYEQYF
>TRBJ2-7|11|TRBV20-1|.|.
TGCAGTGCCCGGGATATCTACGAGCAGTACTTC
CSARDIYEQYF
>TRBJ2-3|14|TRBV7-2|.|.
TGTGCCAGCAGCTTTTACAGGGTCGGGGATACGCAGTATTTT
CASSFYRVGDTQYF
>TRBJ2-2|15|TRBV19|.|few
TGTGCCAGTAGTGTCCAGCCCGCGAACACCGGGGAGCTGTTTTTT
CASSVQPANTGELFF
>TRBJ2-7|14|TRBV28|TRBD1|.
TGTGCCAGCAGGGCCGGGACAGGGGCGTACGAGCAGTACTTC
CASRAGTGAYEQYF
>TRBJ2-7|15|TRBV7-9|.|many
TGTGCCAGCAGCTTAGGGCACCTGAGCTCCTACGAGCAGTACTTC
CASSLGHLSSYEQYF
>TRBJ2-7|14|TRBV6-1|.|.
TGTGCCAGCAGTGAAGTCGCAGGATTGGGCGAGCAGTACTTC
CASSEVAGLGEQYF
>TRBJ2-1|15|TRBV7-2|TRBD2|few
TGTGCCAGCAGCTTGGCATGGGCGGGAGGGGGTGAGCAGTTCTTC
CASSLAWAGGGEQFF
>TRBJ2-3|16|TRBV4-1|.|many
TGCGCCAGCAGCCAAGCCAATCTTGTAAGCACAGATACGCAGTATTTT
CASSQANLVSTDTQYF
>TRBJ2-3|18|TRBV14|TRBD2|.
TGTGCCAGCAGCCAAGTGGGACTAATTAAGGGTGGCACAGATACGCAGTATTTT
CASSQVGLIKGGTDTQYF
>TRBJ2-5|12|TRBV2|.|few
TGTGCCAGCAGGGAGCTTGAAGAGACCCAGTACTTC
CASRELEETQYF
>TRBJ2-3|13|TRBV7-2|.|many
TGTGCCAGCAGTCCCGGGAACACAGATACGCAGTATTTT
CASSPGNTDTQYF